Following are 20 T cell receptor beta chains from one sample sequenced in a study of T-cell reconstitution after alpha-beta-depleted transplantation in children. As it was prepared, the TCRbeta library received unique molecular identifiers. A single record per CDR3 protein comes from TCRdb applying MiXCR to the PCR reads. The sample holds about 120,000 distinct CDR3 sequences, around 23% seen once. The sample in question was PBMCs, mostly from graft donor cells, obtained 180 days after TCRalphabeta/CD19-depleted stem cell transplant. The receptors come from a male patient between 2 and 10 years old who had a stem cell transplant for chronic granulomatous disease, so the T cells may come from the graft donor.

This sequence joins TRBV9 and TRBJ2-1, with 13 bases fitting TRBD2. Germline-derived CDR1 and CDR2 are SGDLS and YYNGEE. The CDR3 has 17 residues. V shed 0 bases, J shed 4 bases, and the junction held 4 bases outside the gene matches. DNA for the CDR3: TGTGCCAGCAGCGTAGGGACTAGCGGGGGCCTATACAATGAGCAGTTCTTC. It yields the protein CASSVGTSGGLYNEQFF. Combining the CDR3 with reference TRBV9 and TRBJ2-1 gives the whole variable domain DSGVTQTPKHLITATGQRVTLRCSPRSGDLSVYWYQQSLDQGLQFLIQYYNGEERAKGNILERFSAQQFPDLHSELNLSSLELGDSALYFCASSVGTSGGLYNEQFFGPGTRLTVL.

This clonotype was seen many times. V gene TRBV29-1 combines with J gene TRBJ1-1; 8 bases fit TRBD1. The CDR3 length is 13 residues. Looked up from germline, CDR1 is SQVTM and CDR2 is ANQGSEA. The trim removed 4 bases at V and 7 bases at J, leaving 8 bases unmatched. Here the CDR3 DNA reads TGCAGCGTTGCCTCCCCAGGGGGCTTTGAAGCTTTCTTT. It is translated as CSVASPGGFEAFF.

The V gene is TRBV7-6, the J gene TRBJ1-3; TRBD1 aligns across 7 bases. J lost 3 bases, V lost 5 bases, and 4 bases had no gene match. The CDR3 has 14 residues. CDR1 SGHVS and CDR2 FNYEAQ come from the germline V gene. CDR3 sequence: CASSHGTVGNTIYF. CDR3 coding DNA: TGTGCCAGCAGCCACGGGACAGTTGGAAACACCATATATTTT.

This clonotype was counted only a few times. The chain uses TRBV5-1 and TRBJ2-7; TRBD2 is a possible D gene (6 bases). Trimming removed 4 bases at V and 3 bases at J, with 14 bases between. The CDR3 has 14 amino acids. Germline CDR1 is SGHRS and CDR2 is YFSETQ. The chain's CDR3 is CASSPGLSFYEQYF. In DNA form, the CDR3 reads TGCGCCAGCAGCCCGGGACTTTCTTTCTACGAGCAGTACTTC.

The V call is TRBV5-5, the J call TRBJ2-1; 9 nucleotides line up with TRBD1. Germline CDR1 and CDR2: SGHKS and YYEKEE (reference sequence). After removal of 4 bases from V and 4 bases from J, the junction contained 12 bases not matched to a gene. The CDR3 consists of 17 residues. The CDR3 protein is CASSRVSGQGYYNEQFF. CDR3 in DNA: TGTGCCAGCAGCCGAGTTTCTGGACAGGGGTATTACAATGAGCAGTTCTTC.

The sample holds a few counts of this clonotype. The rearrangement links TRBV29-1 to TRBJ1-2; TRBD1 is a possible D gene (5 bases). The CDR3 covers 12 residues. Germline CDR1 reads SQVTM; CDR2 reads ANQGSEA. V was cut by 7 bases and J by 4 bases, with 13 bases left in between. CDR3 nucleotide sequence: TGCAGCGCCGGGACCGATGGCTATGGCTACACCTTC. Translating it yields CSAGTDGYGYTF.

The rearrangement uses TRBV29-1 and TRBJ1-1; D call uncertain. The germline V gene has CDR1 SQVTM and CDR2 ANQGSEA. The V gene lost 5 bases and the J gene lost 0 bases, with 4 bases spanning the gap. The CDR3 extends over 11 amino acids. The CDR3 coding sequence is TGCAGCGTTCTGATGAACACTGAAGCTTTCTTT. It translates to CSVLMNTEAFF.

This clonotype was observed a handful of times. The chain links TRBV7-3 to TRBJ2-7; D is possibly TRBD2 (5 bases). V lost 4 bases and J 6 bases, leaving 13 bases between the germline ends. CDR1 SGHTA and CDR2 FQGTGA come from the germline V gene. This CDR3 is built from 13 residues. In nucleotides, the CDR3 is TGTGCCAGCAGCTCATCCGGGAATTCCGAGCAGTACTTC. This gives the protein CASSSSGNSEQYF.

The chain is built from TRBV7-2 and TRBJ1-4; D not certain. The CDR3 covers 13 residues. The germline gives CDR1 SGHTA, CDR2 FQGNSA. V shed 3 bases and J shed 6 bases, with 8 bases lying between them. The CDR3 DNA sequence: TGTGCCAGCAGCTTGGTCCTAGATGAAAAACTGTTTTTT. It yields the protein CASSLVLDEKLFF.

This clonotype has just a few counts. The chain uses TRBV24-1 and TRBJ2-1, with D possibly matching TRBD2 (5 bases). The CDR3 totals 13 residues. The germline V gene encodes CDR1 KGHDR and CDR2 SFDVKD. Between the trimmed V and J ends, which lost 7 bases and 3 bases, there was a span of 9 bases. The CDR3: CATRASSYNEQFF. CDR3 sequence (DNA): TGTGCCACCAGGGCTAGCAGCTACAATGAGCAGTTCTTC.

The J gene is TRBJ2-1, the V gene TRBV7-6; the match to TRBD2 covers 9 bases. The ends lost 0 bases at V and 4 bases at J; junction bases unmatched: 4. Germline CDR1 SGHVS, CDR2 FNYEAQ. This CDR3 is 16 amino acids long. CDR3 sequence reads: CASSLAQRGEYNEQFF. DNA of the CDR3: TGTGCCAGCAGCTTAGCCCAGCGGGGGGAATACAATGAGCAGTTCTTC.

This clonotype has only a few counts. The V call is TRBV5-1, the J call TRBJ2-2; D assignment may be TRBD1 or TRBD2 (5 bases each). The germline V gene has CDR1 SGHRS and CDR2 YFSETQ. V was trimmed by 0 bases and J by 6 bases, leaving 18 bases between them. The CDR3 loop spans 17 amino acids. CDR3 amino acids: CASSLGAYSRGSGELFF. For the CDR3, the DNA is TGCGCCAGCAGCTTGGGGGCGTACAGTCGGGGCTCCGGGGAGCTGTTTTTT.

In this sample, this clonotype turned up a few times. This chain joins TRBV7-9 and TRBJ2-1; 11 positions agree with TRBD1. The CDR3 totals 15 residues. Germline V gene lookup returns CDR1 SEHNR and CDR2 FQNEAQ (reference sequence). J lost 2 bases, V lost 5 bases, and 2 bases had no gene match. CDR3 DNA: TGTGCCAGCAGCCAGGGACAGGGGGCCTACAATGAGCAGTTCTTC. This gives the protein CASSQGQGAYNEQFF.

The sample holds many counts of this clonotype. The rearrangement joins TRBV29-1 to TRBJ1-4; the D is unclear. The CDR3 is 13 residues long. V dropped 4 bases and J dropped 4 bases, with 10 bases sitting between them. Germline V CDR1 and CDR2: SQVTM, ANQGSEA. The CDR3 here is CSVAGAYNEKLFF. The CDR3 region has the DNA TGCAGCGTTGCGGGCGCTTATAATGAAAAACTGTTTTTT. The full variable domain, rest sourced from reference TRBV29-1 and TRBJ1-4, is SAVISQKPSRDICQRGTSLTIQCQVDSQVTMMFWYRQQPGQSLTLIATANQGSEATYESGFVIDKFPISRPNLTFSTLTVSNMSPEDSSIYLCSVAGAYNEKLFFGSGTQLSVL.

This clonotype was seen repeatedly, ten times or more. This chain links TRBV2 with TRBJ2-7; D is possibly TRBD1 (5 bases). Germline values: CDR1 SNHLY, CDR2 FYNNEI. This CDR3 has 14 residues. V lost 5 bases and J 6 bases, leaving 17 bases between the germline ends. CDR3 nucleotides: TGTGCCAGCAGTCAACAGGTAGCAGCCGGCGAGCAGTACTTC. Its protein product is CASSQQVAAGEQYF. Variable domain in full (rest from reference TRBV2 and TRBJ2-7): EPEVTQTPSHQVTQMGQEVILRCVPISNHLYFYWYRQILGQKVEFLVSFYNNEISEKSEIFDDQFSVERPDGSNFTLKIRSTKLEDSAMYFCASSQQVAAGEQYFGPGTRLTVT.

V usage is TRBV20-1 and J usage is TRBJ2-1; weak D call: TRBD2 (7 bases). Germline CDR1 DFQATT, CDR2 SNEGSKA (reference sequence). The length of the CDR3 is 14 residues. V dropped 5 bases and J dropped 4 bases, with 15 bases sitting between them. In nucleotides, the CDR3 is TGCAGTGCTGGGGGGCTAGCGGTATACAATGAGCAGTTCTTC. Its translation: CSAGGLAVYNEQFF.

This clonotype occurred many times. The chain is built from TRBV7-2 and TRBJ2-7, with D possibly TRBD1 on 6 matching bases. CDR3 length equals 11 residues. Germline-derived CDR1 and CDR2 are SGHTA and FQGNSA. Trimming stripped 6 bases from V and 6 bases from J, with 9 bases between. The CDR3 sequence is CASRQGSEQYF. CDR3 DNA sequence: TGTGCCAGCAGACAGGGCTCCGAGCAGTACTTC.

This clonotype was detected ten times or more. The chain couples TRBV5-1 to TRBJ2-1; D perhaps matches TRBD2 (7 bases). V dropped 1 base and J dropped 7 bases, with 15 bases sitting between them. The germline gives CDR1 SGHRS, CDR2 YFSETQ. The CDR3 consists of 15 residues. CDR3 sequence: CASSLRGASSNEQFF. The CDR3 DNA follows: TGCGCCAGCAGCTTGCGGGGGGCTAGTTCAAATGAGCAGTTCTTC.

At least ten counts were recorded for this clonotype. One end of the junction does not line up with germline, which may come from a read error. The chain's CDR3 is CASSPGLAGGPVF. The DNA of the CDR3 is TGTGCCAGCAGCCCCGGACTAGCGGGAGGGCCGGTCTTC. The rearrangement links TRBV3-1 to TRBJ2-1; 15 nucleotides agree with TRBD2. This CDR3 is 13 amino acids long. Germline values: CDR1 LGHDT, CDR2 YNNKEL (reference sequence).

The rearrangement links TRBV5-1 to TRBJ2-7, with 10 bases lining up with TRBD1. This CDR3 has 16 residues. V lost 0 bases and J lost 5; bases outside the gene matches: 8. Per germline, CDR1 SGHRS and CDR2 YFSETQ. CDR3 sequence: CASSLETGGAGNEQYF. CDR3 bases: TGCGCCAGCAGCTTGGAGACAGGGGGCGCTGGGAACGAGCAGTACTTC.